Listed below are T cell receptor beta chains from one sample, sequenced in a study of T cells after yellow fever vaccination. TCRdb reanalysed the 5' RACE reads using MiXCR and keeps one entry per CDR3 protein. Among about 200,000 distinct CDR3 sequences listed, roughly 3% were seen once. The sequenced sample was CD4+ T cells sorted from PBMCs, obtained 10 days after the yellow fever booster vaccination. All receptors come from a man aged 18 to 29 who received the YFV17D yellow fever vaccine. Each CDR3 is given with its conserved first and last residue. The D gene is left open where the match is weak. Size is stated for part of the rows, as once, few or many counts, or as a class when the clone is expanded.

>few|TRBJ2-5|TRBD1|TRBV11-2
TGTGCCAGCAGCAAAAGGGGACAGGGAAAGGGAGAGACCCAGTACTTC
CASSKRGQGKGETQYF
>.|TRBJ2-2|.|TRBV6-2/TRBV6-3
TGTGCCAGCAGCAGAGGGGGGGCTATGAGCACCGGGGAGCTGTTTTTT
CASSRGGAMSTGELFF
>many|TRBJ2-1|TRBD2|TRBV5-1
TGCGCCAGCAGCTTGCAACTAGCGGGGCACAATGAGCAGTTCTTC
CASSLQLAGHNEQFF
>many|TRBJ2-1|.|TRBV5-8
TGTGCCAGTAACCGGGACCCCGATGAGCAGTTCTTC
CASNRDPDEQFF
>many|TRBJ2-2|.|TRBV5-1
TGCGCCAGCAGCTTTGACTCCGCGAACACCGGGGAGCTGTTTTTT
CASSFDSANTGELFF
>many|TRBJ2-2|TRBD2|TRBV5-1
TGCGCCAGCAGCTCGTATGGGGTTGTAGCGGGGTCCACCGGGGAGCTGTTTTTT
CASSSYGVVAGSTGELFF
>.|TRBJ2-5|.|TRBV12-3/TRBV12-4
TGTGCCAGCAGTTTAGGGAGCGGATACCAAGAGACCCAGTACTTC
CASSLGSGYQETQYF
>many|TRBJ2-2|.|TRBV18
TGTGCCAGCCGACAGGTCACCGGGGAGCTGTTTTTT
CASRQVTGELFF
>many|TRBJ2-3|.|TRBV12-5
TGTGCTAGTGGTAGCCGTCGCGGTGGAACAGATACGCAGTATTTT
CASGSRRGGTDTQYF
>many|TRBJ2-3|.|TRBV9
TGTGCCAGCAATGCGGGGATTTCGGCAGATACGCAGTATTTT
CASNAGISADTQYF
>many|TRBJ2-1|.|TRBV5-1
TGCGCCAGCAGCTTGGCCGGATGGGGGCAGTTCTTC
CASSLAGWGQFF
>.|TRBJ2-5|.|TRBV5-1
TGCGCCAGCAGCTCGGGACGGACCCGGGAGACCCAGTACTTC
CASSSGRTRETQYF
>many|TRBJ2-3|.|TRBV29-1
TGCAGCCATCGTGTGGTGGATACGCAGTATTTT
CSHRVVDTQYF
>few|TRBJ1-2|.|TRBV4-3
TGCGCCAGCAGCCAAGACCCCCTAACGGGCTACACCTTC
CASSQDPLTGYTF
>many|TRBJ1-2|.|TRBV10-3
TGTGCCACTGGGCTTACCTATGGCTACACCTTC
CATGLTYGYTF
>many|TRBJ2-3|TRBD2|TRBV3-1
TGTGCCAGCAGCCAAGGGTCCGCTAGCGGGGGGTTAGATACGCAGTATTTT
CASSQGSASGGLDTQYF
>.|TRBJ1-5|.|TRBV6-1
TGTGCCAGCAGTGAAATCGTTGGGGGTACCCAGCATTTT
CASSEIVGGTQHF
>many|TRBJ2-3|TRBD1|TRBV5-1
TGCGCCAGCAGCTTGGCGGGGGACAGGGCTCCAGATACGCAGTATTTT
CASSLAGDRAPDTQYF
>few|TRBJ1-2|TRBD1|TRBV29-1
TGCAGCGGTTCCAGGGGGCCTGGATATGGCTACACCTTC
CSGSRGPGYGYTF
>.|TRBJ2-4|TRBD1|TRBV6-5
TGTGCCAGCAGTTGGGGGACAGGTCAGAAAGCTCTATCCAAAAACATTCAGTACTTC
CASSWGTGQKALSKNIQYF
>few|TRBJ1-5|TRBD1|TRBV20-1
TGCAGTGCTATCCGGGACAGGGTATATCAGCCCCAGCATTTT
CSAIRDRVYQPQHF
>once|TRBJ2-5|.|TRBV5-1
TGCGCCAGCATAGGTACCCAGTACTTC
CASIGTQYF
>many|TRBJ2-2|.|TRBV5-1
TGCGCCAGCAGTTCCGCAACAGGAGACACCGGGGAGCTGTTTTTT
CASSSATGDTGELFF
>few|TRBJ2-7|TRBD1|TRBV5-1
TGCGCCAGCAGCTTGGTTCCCGGGACAGGGGACGAGACCTACGAGCAGTACTTC
CASSLVPGTGDETYEQYF
>.|TRBJ1-6|.|TRBV6-5
TGTGCCAGCAGTCCGCACTCCAGGTCACCCCTCCACTTT
CASSPHSRSPLHF
>many|TRBJ2-7|TRBD1|TRBV4-1
TGCGCCAGCAGCCTAGGACAGGGGATCTCCTACGAGCAGTACTTC
CASSLGQGISYEQYF
>few|TRBJ1-2|TRBD1|TRBV18
TGTGCCAGCTCACCACCGGAGGGGACAGCCGGCTACACCTTC
CASSPPEGTAGYTF
>few|TRBJ2-5|.|TRBV5-1
TGCGCCAGCAGCCTCCTCGGAGGAGAGCAAGAGACCCAGTACTTC
CASSLLGGEQETQYF
>.|TRBJ1-1|.|TRBV19
TGTGCCAGTAGGGGTCATGGGGACACTGAAGCTTTCTTT
CASRGHGDTEAFF
>many|TRBJ2-2|TRBD1|TRBV12-3/TRBV12-4
TGTGCCAGCACTCTTTTCAGGGGGTCCACCGGGGAGCTGTTTTTT
CASTLFRGSTGELFF
>.|TRBJ2-1|TRBD1|TRBV7-9
TGTGCCAGCAGCTTAGTGCTGGACAGGGGAAGCTACAATGAGCAGTTCTTC
CASSLVLDRGSYNEQFF
>.|TRBJ2-5|.|TRBV11-2
TGTGCCAGCAGCTTAGTGTACAGGGAGAAGACCCAGTACTTC
CASSLVYREKTQYF
>.|TRBJ1-6|TRBD1|TRBV4-3
TGCGCCAGCAGCCAGCCCTCGTGGAGACAGGGGGGTTCACCCCTCCACTTT
CASSQPSWRQGGSPLHF
>many|TRBJ2-2|TRBD1|TRBV12-3/TRBV12-4
TGTGCCAGTGCAAGGAAAGGGACAGAACACACCGGGGAGCTGTTTTTT
CASARKGTEHTGELFF
>many|TRBJ1-4|TRBD1|TRBV20-1
TGCAGTGCTAGAGTCCGCCTGGACAGGGGTAGGGAAAAACTGTTTTTT
CSARVRLDRGREKLFF
>.|TRBJ2-3|TRBD1|TRBV23-1
TGCGCCAGCAGCGGACAGGGGGGAACAGATACGCAGTATTTT
CASSGQGGTDTQYF
>.|TRBJ1-2|TRBD1|TRBV27
TGTGCCAGCAGTTTATCAGGACAGGGGTTTAACTATGGCTACACCTTC
CASSLSGQGFNYGYTF
>many|TRBJ1-1|TRBD1|TRBV18
TGTGCCAGCTCACCAGCATCCAGGGGGCAAGCTTTCTTT
CASSPASRGQAFF
>many|TRBJ2-2|.|TRBV20-1
TGCAGTGCACCAGATCGGCTAGCCGGGGCCGGGGAGCTGTTTTTT
CSAPDRLAGAGELFF
>many|TRBJ1-1|.|TRBV11-2
TGTGCCAGCACCCCGAGCGGGGGCCGGTCTGAAGCTTTCTTT
CASTPSGGRSEAFF
>.|TRBJ1-5|TRBD1|TRBV20-1
TGCAGTGCTAGGTCCGACAGGGGTTTCAATCAGCCCCAGCATTTT
CSARSDRGFNQPQHF
>.|TRBJ1-1|TRBD1|TRBV20-1
TGCAGTGCCCGGACAGGGGCGTCCAACACTGAAGCTTTCTTT
CSARTGASNTEAFF